This T cell receptor (beta chain) was retrieved from a study of T cells in Graves' hyperthyroidism and ophthalmopathy. Study-level findings and limits: Ophthalmopathy was separated from stable hyperthyroidism by a 13 V-J model.

V lost 9 bases and J lost 11; bases outside the gene matches: 3. Looked up from germline, CDR1 is KGHDR and CDR2 is SFDVKD. This CDR3 region has 11 residues. Points on this clonotype: What it binds is not known.

RNA transcripts gave rise to amplified TCR beta CDR3 regions. The HTBI primer set served for first-round RT-PCR of the TCR CDR3. TCRdb ran MiXCR on the multiplex PCR reads and lists one entry per CDR3 protein. The sample lists some 510,000 distinct CDR3 sequences, about 43% occurring once. Stable Graves' hyperthyroidism meant no ophthalmopathy progression within 18 months. The study enrolled patients aged 18 to 65 with newly diagnosed hyperthyroidism of under 2 months' duration. The diagnostic basis comprised clinical symptoms, serum thyroxine and TRAb, thyroid ultrasound and orbital computed tomography.

The material sequenced was peripheral blood or thyroid tissue (not recorded which). This chain connects TRBV24-1 to TRBJ1-5, with 10 bases fitting TRBD1. This TCR derives from a woman aged 18-29 years with Graves' hyperthyroidism. As DNA, the CDR3 is TGTGCCACCGGGGGACAGGGGACCCAGCATTTT. Translated, it gives CATGGQGTQHF.